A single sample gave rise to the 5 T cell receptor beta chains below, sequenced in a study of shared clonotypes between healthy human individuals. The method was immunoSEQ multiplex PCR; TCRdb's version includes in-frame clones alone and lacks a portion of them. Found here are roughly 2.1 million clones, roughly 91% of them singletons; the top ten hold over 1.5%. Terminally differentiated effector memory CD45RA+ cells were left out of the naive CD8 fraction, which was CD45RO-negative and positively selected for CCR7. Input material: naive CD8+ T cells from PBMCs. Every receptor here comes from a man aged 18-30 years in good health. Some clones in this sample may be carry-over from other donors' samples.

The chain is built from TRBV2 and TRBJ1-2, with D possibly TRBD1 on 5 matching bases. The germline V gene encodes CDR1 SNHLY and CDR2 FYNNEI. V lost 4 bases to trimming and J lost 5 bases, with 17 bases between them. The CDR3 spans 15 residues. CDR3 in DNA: TGTGCCAGCAGTGTGAGGGGTAGCTTGGGTTATGGCTACACCTTC. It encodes CASSVRGSLGYGYTF. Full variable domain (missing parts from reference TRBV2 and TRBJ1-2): EPEVTQTPSHQVTQMGQEVILRCVPISNHLYFYWYRQILGQKVEFLVSFYNNEISEKSEIFDDQFSVERPDGSNFTLKIRSTKLEDSAMYFCASSVRGSLGYGYTFGSGTRLTVV.

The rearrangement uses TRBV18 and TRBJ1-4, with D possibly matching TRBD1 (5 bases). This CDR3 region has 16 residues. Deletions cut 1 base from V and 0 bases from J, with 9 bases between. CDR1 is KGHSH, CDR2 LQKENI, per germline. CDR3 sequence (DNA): TGTGCCAGCTCACCACTCAGGGACGCAACTAATGAAAAACTGTTTTTT. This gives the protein CASSPLRDATNEKLFF.

Here the CDR3 DNA reads TGTGCCAGCAGCGACAGGGGACAGGGCACCGGGGAGCTGTTTTTT. It yields the protein CASSDRGQGTGELFF. The chain carries TRBV9 and TRBJ2-2, with TRBD1 matching 9 bases. The CDR3 extends over 15 amino acids. With 3 bases clipped from V and 4 bases from J, the junction kept 4 bases outside the gene matches. Germline V gene sequence: CDR1 SGDLS, CDR2 YYNGEE.

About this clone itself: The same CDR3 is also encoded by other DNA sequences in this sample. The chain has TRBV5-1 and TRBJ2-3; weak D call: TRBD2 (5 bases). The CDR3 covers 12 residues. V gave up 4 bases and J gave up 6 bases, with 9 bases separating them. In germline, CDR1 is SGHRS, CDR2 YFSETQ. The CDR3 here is CASSPGGDTQYF. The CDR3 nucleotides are TGCGCCAGCAGCCCTGGCGGGGATACGCAGTATTTT. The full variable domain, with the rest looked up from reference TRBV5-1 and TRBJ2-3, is KAGVTQTPRYLIKTRGQQVTLSCSPISGHRSVSWYQQTPGQGLQFLFEYFSETQRNKGNFPGRFSGRQFSNSRSEMNVSTLELGDSALYLCASSPGGDTQYFGPGTRLTVL.

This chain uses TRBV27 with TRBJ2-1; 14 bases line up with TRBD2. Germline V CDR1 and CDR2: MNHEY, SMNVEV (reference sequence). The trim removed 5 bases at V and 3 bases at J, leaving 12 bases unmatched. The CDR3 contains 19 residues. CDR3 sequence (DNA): TGTGCCAGCAGTGGGACTAGCGGGAGTACGCTAGTCTACTACAATGAGCAGTTCTTC. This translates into CASSGTSGSTLVYYNEQFF.